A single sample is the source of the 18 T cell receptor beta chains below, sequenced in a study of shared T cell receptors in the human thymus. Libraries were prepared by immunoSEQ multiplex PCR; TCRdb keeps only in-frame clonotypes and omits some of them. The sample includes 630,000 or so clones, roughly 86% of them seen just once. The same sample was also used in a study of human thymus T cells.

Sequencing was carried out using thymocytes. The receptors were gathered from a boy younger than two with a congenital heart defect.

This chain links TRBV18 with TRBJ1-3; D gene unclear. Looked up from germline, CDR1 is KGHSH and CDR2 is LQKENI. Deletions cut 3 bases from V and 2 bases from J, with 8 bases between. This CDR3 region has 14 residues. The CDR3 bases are TGTGCCAGCTCACCTAAAGACACTGGAAACACCATATATTTT. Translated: CASSPKDTGNTIYF.

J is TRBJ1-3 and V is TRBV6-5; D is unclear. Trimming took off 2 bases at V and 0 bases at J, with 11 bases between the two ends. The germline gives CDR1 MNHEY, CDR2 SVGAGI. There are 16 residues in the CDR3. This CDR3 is CASSYEQPSSGNTIYF. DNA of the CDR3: TGTGCCAGCAGTTACGAACAGCCATCCTCTGGAAACACCATATATTTT.

The CDR3 bases are TGTGCCACCAGCAGAGCCCCACCTACAGAGCCTGAAGCTTTCTTT. Protein sequence: CATSRAPPTEPEAFF. The genes are TRBV15 and TRBJ1-1; D ambiguous. This CDR3 has 15 residues. With 1 base removed from V and 6 bases from J, the gap between germline ends came to 15 bases. Germline CDR1 LNHNV, CDR2 YYDKDF (reference sequence).

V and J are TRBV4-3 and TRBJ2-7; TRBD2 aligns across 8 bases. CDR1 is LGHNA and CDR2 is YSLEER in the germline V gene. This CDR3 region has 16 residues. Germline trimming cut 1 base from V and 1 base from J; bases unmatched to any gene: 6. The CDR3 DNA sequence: TGCGCCAGCAGCCAAGGGTCCAGCGGGGGTTCCTACGAGCAGTACTTC. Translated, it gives CASSQGSSGGSYEQYF.

CDR3 sequence (DNA): TGTGCCAGCCGACAGGGGAACTATGGCTACACCTTC. As protein: CASRQGNYGYTF. V is TRBV14 and J is TRBJ1-2, with TRBD1 identical over 8 bases. CDR3 length: 12 amino acids. CDR1 and CDR2 (germline): SGHDN, FVKESK. V was pared by 8 bases and J by 2 bases, with 1 base of the junction left unmatched. The variable domain in full, with the rest retrieved from reference TRBV14 and TRBJ1-2, is EAGVTQFPSHSVIEKGQTVTLRCDPISGHDNLYWYRRVMGKEIKFLLHFVKESKQDESGMPNNRFLAERTGGTYSTLKVQPAELEDSGVYFCASRQGNYGYTFGSGTRLTVV.

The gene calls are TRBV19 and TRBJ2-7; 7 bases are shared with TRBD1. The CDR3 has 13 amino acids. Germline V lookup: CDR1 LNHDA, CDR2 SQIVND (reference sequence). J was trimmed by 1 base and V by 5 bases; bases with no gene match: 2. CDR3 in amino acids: CASSDRDSYEQYF. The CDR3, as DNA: TGTGCCAGTAGTGACAGGGATTCCTACGAGCAGTACTTC.

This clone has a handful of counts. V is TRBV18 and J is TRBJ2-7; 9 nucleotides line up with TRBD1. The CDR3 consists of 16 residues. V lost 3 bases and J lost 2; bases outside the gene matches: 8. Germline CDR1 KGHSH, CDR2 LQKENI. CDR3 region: CASSPVMGQGPYEQYF. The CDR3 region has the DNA TGTGCCAGCTCACCCGTTATGGGACAGGGTCCCTACGAGCAGTACTTC.

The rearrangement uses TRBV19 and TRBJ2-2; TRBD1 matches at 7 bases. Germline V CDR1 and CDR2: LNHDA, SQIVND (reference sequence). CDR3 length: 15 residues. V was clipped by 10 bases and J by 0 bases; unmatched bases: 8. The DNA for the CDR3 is TGTGCCACCACACTGACAGGGTCGAACACCGGGGAGCTGTTTTTT. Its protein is CATTLTGSNTGELFF.

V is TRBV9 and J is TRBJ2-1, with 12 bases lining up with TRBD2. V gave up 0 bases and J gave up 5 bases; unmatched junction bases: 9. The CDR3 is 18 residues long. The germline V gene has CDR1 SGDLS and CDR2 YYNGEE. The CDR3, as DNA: TGTGCCAGCAGCGTAGAAGGACCTACTAGCGGGGGGAACAATGAGCAGTTCTTC. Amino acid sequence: CASSVEGPTSGGNNEQFF.

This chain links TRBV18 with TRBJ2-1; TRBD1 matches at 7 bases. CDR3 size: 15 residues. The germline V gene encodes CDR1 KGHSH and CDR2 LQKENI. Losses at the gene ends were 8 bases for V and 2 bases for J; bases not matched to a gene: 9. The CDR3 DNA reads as TGTGCCAGCCAAACCGGGACAGATACCTACAATGAGCAGTTCTTC. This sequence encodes CASQTGTDTYNEQFF.

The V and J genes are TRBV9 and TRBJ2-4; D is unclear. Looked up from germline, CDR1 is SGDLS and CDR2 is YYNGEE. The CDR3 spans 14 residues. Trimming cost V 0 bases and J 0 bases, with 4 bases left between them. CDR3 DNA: TGTGCCAGCAGCGTAGACTTAGCCAAAAACATTCAGTACTTC. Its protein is CASSVDLAKNIQYF.

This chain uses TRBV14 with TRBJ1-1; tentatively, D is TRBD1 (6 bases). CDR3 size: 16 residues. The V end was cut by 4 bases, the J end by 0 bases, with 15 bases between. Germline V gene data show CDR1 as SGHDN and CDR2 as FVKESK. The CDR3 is CASSPPRQVMNTEAFF. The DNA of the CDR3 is TGTGCCAGCAGCCCCCCGAGACAGGTCATGAACACTGAAGCTTTCTTT.

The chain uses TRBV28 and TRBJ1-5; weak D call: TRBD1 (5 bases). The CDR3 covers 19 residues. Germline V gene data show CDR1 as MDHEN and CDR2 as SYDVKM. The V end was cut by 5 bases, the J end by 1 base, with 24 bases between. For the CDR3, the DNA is TGTGCCAGCAGTCCATCTATACGGGGGGAGGATCCCAGCAATCAGCCCCAGCATTTT. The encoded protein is CASSPSIRGEDPSNQPQHF.

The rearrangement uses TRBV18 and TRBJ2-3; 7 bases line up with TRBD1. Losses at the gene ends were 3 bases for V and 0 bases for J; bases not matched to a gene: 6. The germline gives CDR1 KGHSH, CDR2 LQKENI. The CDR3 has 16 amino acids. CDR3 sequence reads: CASSPGPGQSTDTQYF. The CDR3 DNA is TGTGCCAGCTCACCGGGACCGGGACAGAGCACAGATACGCAGTATTTT.

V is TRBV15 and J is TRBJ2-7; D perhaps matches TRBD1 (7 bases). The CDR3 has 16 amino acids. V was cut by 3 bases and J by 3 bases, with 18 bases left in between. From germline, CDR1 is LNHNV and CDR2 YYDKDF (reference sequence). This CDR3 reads CATSREGAGVFYEQYF. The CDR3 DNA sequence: TGTGCCACCAGCAGGGAGGGGGCAGGGGTGTTCTACGAGCAGTACTTC.

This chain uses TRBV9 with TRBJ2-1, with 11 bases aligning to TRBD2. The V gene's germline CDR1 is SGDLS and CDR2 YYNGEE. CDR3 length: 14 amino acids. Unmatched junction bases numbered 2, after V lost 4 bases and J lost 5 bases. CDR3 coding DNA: TGTGCCAGCAGCTTAGCGGGAGGGAACAATGAGCAGTTCTTC. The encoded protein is CASSLAGGNNEQFF.

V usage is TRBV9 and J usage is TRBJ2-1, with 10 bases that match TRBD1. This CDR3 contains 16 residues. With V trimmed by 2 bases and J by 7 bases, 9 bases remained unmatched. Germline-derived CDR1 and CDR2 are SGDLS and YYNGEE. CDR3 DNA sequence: TGTGCCAGCAGCGTCCCAAGGACAGGGGGAATGAATGAGCAGTTCTTC. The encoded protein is CASSVPRTGGMNEQFF.

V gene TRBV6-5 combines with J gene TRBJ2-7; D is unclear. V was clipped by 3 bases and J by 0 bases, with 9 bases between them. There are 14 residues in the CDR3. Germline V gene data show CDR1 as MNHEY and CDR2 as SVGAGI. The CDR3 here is CASSYRVYSYEQYF. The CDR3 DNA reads TGTGCCAGCAGTTATCGGGTCTACTCCTACGAGCAGTACTTC.